This T cell receptor beta chain was sequenced for a study of response to subunit inactivated influenza vaccine. TCRdb processed the RT-PCR reads anew with MiXCR; each CDR3 protein has one entry. The sample contains roughly 160,000 distinct CDR3 sequences, over 8.5% of which appear only once. This clonotype ranks as medium-sized (0.01 to 0.1%). The germline V and J ends were trimmed by 3 bases and 4 bases, with 19 bases remaining between them. CDR3 length: 17 amino acids. Germline lookup yields CDR1 SGHAT and CDR2 FQNNGV. Sequencing used CD8+ T cells sorted from PBMCs, obtained approximately 25 months after vaccination. This TCR was recovered from a man aged 50 to 75 who received an inactivated influenza vaccine. The chain is built from TRBV11-2 and TRBJ2-1, with a weak D call TRBD2 (7 bases). The CDR3 here is CASSFGLGGGPYNEQFF. The CDR3 coding sequence is TGTGCCAGCAGCTTTGGACTGGGGGGGGGCCCTTACAATGAGCAGTTCTTC.